These 24 T cell receptor beta chains share one sample of origin, sequenced in a study of shared clonotypes between healthy human individuals (dated by TCRdb to the early 2020s). The library came from the immunoSEQ multiplex PCR assay. TCRdb retrieved this table from immuneACCESS and kept in-frame rearrangements only. Not all clones are present; in checked studies, unresolved V genes account for under half, and no reason is known for the remainder. The sample table contains about 820,000 clones; only one count was recorded for more than 85% of them. Of the sample, around 24% is held by the ten largest clones. CD8 naive samples consisted of CD45RO-negative cells that were positively selected for CCR7, yielding a CD45RA+CCR7+ population without TemRA cells. The sequenced sample consisted of naive CD8+ T cells sorted from blood. Reading the label with the study, this specimen's cell subset or site is: CD45RA+CCR7+. These receptors all stem from a man younger than 40 in good health.

The chain recombines TRBV27 with TRBJ2-7, with D perhaps assigned TRBD1 or TRBD2 (5 bases each). Germline CDR1 reads MNHEY; CDR2 reads SMNVEV (reference sequence). The V end lost 4 bases, the J end lost 4 bases, and 11 bases lay between the germline ends. The CDR3 totals 13 residues. Here the CDR3 reads CASSSGPGYEQYF. Here the CDR3 DNA reads TGTGCCAGCAGTTCGGGGCCTGGGTACGAGCAGTACTTC.

V gene TRBV9 combines with J gene TRBJ2-7; 12 positions agree with TRBD2. The CDR3 contains 15 residues. Germline trimming cut 4 bases from V and 6 bases from J; bases unmatched to any gene: 8. Germline lookup yields CDR1 SGDLS and CDR2 YYNGEE. CDR3: CASSPRLAGDGEQYF. In DNA, the CDR3 is TGTGCCAGCAGCCCTCGACTAGCGGGAGATGGCGAGCAGTACTTC.

This clone was observed a handful of times. The chain is built from TRBV27 and TRBJ2-5; no definite D call. Germline V gene lookup returns CDR1 MNHEY and CDR2 SMNVEV (reference sequence). V lost 3 bases and J 3 bases, leaving 11 bases between the germline ends. This CDR3 is 14 amino acids long. CDR3 bases: TGTGCCAGCAGTTTGTTAGGGTGGGAAGAGACCCAGTACTTC. This gives the protein CASSLLGWEETQYF.

The chain recombines TRBV28 with TRBJ1-1; D is perhaps TRBD1 (6 bases). Trimming cost V 5 bases and J 1 base, with 14 bases left between them. The germline V gene encodes CDR1 MDHEN and CDR2 SYDVKM. CDR3 length: 15 amino acids. CDR3 bases: TGTGCCAGCAGTCCCACGGGACAAAGGAACACTGAAGCTTTCTTT. Its translation: CASSPTGQRNTEAFF.

Points on this clone: This same CDR3 is encoded by further DNA sequences in the sample. The V gene is TRBV27, the J gene TRBJ2-7; 10 bases are shared with TRBD2. Germline V CDR1 and CDR2: MNHEY, SMNVEV (reference sequence). V was pared by 0 bases and J by 2 bases, with 1 base of the junction left unmatched. The CDR3 is 15 residues long. The CDR3 loop reads CASSLSAGGTYEQYF. CDR3 coding DNA: TGTGCCAGCAGTTTATCAGCGGGAGGGACCTACGAGCAGTACTTC.

The chain uses TRBV5-5 and TRBJ2-7; D is perhaps TRBD1 (6 bases). Germline V gene data show CDR1 as SGHKS and CDR2 as YYEKEE (reference sequence). CDR3 length equals 16 residues. Trimming removed 3 bases at V and 2 bases at J, with 18 bases between. CDR3 bases: TGTGCCAGCAGCTCGAACACGAACAGGGATCCCTACGAGCAGTACTTC. This encodes CASSSNTNRDPYEQYF.

This chain joins TRBV6-5 and TRBJ1-1; the D gene is possibly TRBD1 (5 bases). Trimming left V 0 bases short and J 4 bases short, with 9 bases between. The CDR3 sequence is 14 residues long. Per the germline V gene, CDR1 is MNHEY and CDR2 is SVGAGI. CDR3 protein: CASSYSEGTTEAFF. The CDR3 nucleotides read TGTGCCAGCAGTTACTCTGAGGGGACCACTGAAGCTTTCTTT.

The chain links TRBV28 to TRBJ2-1; D possibly matches TRBD1 or TRBD2 (5 bases each). CDR3 length equals 13 residues. V lost 3 bases and J lost 8, with 11 bases in between. Per the germline V gene, CDR1 is MDHEN and CDR2 is SYDVKM. CDR3 in amino acids: CASSFFRGDEQFF. Here the CDR3 DNA reads TGTGCCAGCAGTTTCTTTAGGGGAGATGAGCAGTTCTTC.

The sample holds one count of this clone. The chain has TRBV7-9 and TRBJ2-5; tentative D call: TRBD2 (6 bases). Germline assignment: CDR1 SEHNR and CDR2 FQNEAQ (reference sequence). Trimming cost V 5 bases and J 5 bases, with 15 bases left between them. The CDR3 covers 14 residues. CDR3 DNA: TGTGCCAGCAGCCCTACGGGGGTAGCGGAGACCCAGTACTTC. It translates to CASSPTGVAETQYF. The full variable domain, with the rest looked up from reference TRBV7-9 and TRBJ2-5, is DTGVSQNPRHKITKRGQNVTFRCDPISEHNRLYWYRQTLGQGPEFLTYFQNEAQLEKSRLLSDRFSAERPKGSFSTLEIQRTEQGDSAMYLCASSPTGVAETQYFGPGTRLLVL.

The V call is TRBV5-4, the J call TRBJ2-7; the D gene is possibly TRBD1 (6 bases). CDR1 and CDR2 (germline): SGHNT, YYREEE (reference sequence). The CDR3 runs to 15 residues. Trimming cost V 5 bases and J 7 bases, with 22 bases left between them. CDR3 amino acids: CASRDIQGPAGEQYF. CDR3 nucleotides: TGTGCCAGCAGGGATATCCAGGGGCCGGCTGGAGAGCAGTACTTC.

The rearrangement joins TRBV2 to TRBJ2-5, with D uncertain. Germline values: CDR1 SNHLY, CDR2 FYNNEI. Trimming stripped 3 bases from V and 5 bases from J, with 13 bases between. The CDR3 loop spans 14 amino acids. CDR3 nucleotide sequence: TGTGCCAGCAGTGAGCACCAAGCCCAGGAGACCCAGTACTTC. Protein sequence: CASSEHQAQETQYF.

The V gene is TRBV11-2, the J gene TRBJ2-1, with 7 positions matching TRBD2. The CDR3 is made up of 16 amino acids. V trimming: 5 bases; J trimming: 5 bases; junction bases outside the gene matches: 12. Germline values: CDR1 SGHAT, CDR2 FQNNGV. The CDR3 DNA reads TGTGCCAGCAGCGGTCCCCCGCGGCTAGCGGACAATGAGCAGTTCTTC. Translation gives CASSGPPRLADNEQFF.

This sequence joins TRBV9 and TRBJ1-5, with 7 bases identical to TRBD1. The CDR3 consists of 17 residues. CDR1 is SGDLS and CDR2 is YYNGEE in the germline V gene. The trim removed 3 bases at V and 6 bases at J, leaving 15 bases unmatched. CDR3 in amino acids: CASSDDRVFIQGQPQHF. As DNA, the CDR3 is TGTGCCAGCAGCGACGACAGGGTGTTTATTCAGGGTCAGCCCCAGCATTTT.

This clone has more than one count but fewer than ten. The chain recombines TRBV7-9 with TRBJ2-4; D remains ambiguous. Germline CDR1 reads SEHNR; CDR2 reads FQNEAQ (reference sequence). Trimming cost V 5 bases and J 4 bases, with 3 bases left between them. This CDR3 is 11 amino acids long. CDR3 amino acids: CASSVKNIQYF. CDR3 in DNA: TGTGCCAGCAGCGTGAAAAACATTCAGTACTTC.

The genes are TRBV5-4 and TRBJ1-1, with D uncertain. Germline values: CDR1 SGHNT, CDR2 YYREEE (reference sequence). The length of the CDR3 is 14 residues. V was trimmed by 4 bases and J by 0 bases, leaving 10 bases between them. CDR3 sequence reads: CASSLLDLNTEAFF. The CDR3 DNA reads as TGTGCCAGCAGCCTCCTCGACTTGAACACTGAAGCTTTCTTT.

The CDR3 DNA is TGTGCCAGCAGTCCAACAATACTGAACACTGAAGCTTTCTTT. It is translated as CASSPTILNTEAFF. The V call is TRBV2, the J call TRBJ1-1; no reliable D call. The CDR3 sequence is 14 residues long. Germline CDR1 SNHLY, CDR2 FYNNEI. Trimming took 5 bases from V and 0 from J, leaving 10 bases between them. Supplemented by reference TRBV2 and TRBJ1-1, the full variable domain reads EPEVTQTPSHQVTQMGQEVILRCVPISNHLYFYWYRQILGQKVEFLVSFYNNEISEKSEIFDDQFSVERPDGSNFTLKIRSTKLEDSAMYFCASSPTILNTEAFFGQGTRLTVV.

V gene TRBV13 combines with J gene TRBJ1-2, with D perhaps TRBD1 (6 bases). CDR1 is PRHDT, CDR2 FYEKMQ, per germline (reference sequence). The CDR3 covers 15 residues. Trimming left V 5 bases short and J 1 base short, with 14 bases between. CDR3 region: CASSPVGTSNYGYTF. Written as DNA, the CDR3 is TGTGCCAGCAGCCCCGTTGGGACAAGTAACTATGGCTACACCTTC.

The genes are TRBV29-1 and TRBJ2-1; TRBD2 matches 8 bases. J was trimmed by 8 bases and V by 5 bases; bases with no gene match: 14. The CDR3 covers 15 residues. Per the germline V gene, CDR1 is SQVTM and CDR2 is ANQGSEA. CDR3: CSVIPGVAGIDEQFF. In DNA form, the CDR3 reads TGCAGCGTTATCCCGGGGGTAGCGGGAATCGATGAGCAGTTCTTC.

Worth noting for this clone: One end of the junction does not line up with germline, which may come from a read error. The chain employs TRBV7-7 and TRBJ2-2, with a possible D match to TRBD2 (5 bases). The CDR3 runs to 16 residues. Germline V lookup: CDR1 SSHAT, CDR2 FNYEAQ (reference sequence). The chain's CDR3 is CASSLVGSANTGELFF. The CDR3 coding sequence is TGTGCTAGCAGCTTAGTGGGTAGCGCGAACACCGGGGAGCTGTTTTTT.

The chain combines TRBV6-5 with TRBJ2-7; D is ambiguous. The CDR3 has 14 amino acids. Germline V CDR1 and CDR2: MNHEY, SVGAGI. Trimming stripped 2 bases from V and 0 bases from J, with 8 bases between. Written as DNA, the CDR3 is TGTGCCAGCAGTTACCACCGAAGCTCCTACGAGCAGTACTTC. Protein sequence: CASSYHRSSYEQYF.

This sequence joins TRBV4-3 and TRBJ1-1; D uncertain. The V gene lost 1 base and the J gene lost 3 bases, with 9 bases spanning the gap. There are 14 residues in the CDR3. Germline V lookup: CDR1 LGHNA, CDR2 YSLEER. As DNA, the CDR3 is TGCGCCAGCAGCCAAGGGATTTCATACACTGAAGCTTTCTTT. It yields the protein CASSQGISYTEAFF.

A remark on this clone: At one end, the junction sequence differs from germline, possibly due to a read error. The gene calls are TRBV10-3 and TRBJ2-5, with TRBD2 as a possible D gene (7 bases). CDR3 length equals 16 residues. Germline V lookup: CDR1 ENHRY, CDR2 SYGVKD. In nucleotides, the CDR3 is TGTGCCATCAGTGAGTCGATTGGCGGGGGACAAGAGGCCCAGTACTTC. Translated: CAISESIGGGQEAQYF.

The CDR3 protein is CASSSFVAGEQFF. The CDR3 DNA reads as TGTGCCAGCAGTTCCTTCGTGGCAGGTGAGCAGTTCTTC. The chain uses TRBV27 and TRBJ2-1; D remains ambiguous. The CDR3 is made up of 13 amino acids. The germline CDR1 and CDR2 sequences are MNHEY and SMNVEV (reference sequence). Trimming left V 4 bases short and J 9 bases short, with 13 bases between.

The V and J genes are TRBV19 and TRBJ2-2, with D hard to call. Trimming pared 7 bases from V and 1 base from J, leaving 13 bases between. This CDR3 contains 15 residues. Germline V gene lookup returns CDR1 LNHDA and CDR2 SQIVND (reference sequence). The CDR3 nucleotides read TGTGCCAGTATCGAGATAGGCAGGAACACCGGGGAGCTGTTTTTT. It specifies CASIEIGRNTGELFF.